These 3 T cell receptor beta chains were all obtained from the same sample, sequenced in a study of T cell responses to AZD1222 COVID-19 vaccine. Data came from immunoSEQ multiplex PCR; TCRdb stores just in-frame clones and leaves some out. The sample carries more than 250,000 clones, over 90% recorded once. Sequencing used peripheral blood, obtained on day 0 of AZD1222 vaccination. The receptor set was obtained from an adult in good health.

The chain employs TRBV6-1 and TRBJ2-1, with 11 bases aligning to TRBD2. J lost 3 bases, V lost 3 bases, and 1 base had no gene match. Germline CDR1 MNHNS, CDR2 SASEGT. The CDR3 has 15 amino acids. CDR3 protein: CASSDGTSGYNEQFF. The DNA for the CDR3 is TGTGCCAGCAGTGACGGGACTAGCGGCTACAATGAGCAGTTCTTC.

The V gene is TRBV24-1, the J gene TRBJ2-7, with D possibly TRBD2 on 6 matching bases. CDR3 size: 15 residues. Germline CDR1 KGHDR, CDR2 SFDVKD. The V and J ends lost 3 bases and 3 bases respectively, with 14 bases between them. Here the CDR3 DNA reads TGTGCCACCAGTGATGGGGTGGGTAGCGGCTACGAGCAGTACTTC. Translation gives CATSDGVGSGYEQYF.

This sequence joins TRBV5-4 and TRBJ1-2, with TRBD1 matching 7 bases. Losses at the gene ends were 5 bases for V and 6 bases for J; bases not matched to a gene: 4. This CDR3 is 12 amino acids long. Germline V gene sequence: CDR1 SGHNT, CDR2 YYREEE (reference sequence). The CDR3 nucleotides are TGTGCCAGCAGATTACAGGGGAATGGCTACACCTTC. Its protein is CASRLQGNGYTF.